The 18 T cell receptor beta chains below come from one sample, sequenced in a study of shared clonotypes between healthy human individuals (dated by TCRdb to 2018 to 2020). Library creation used the immunoSEQ multiplex PCR assay. TCRdb holds this immuneACCESS table with in-frame rearrangements only. Some clones are missing; in checked studies, unresolved V genes explain under half, and the rest has no known cause. For this sample the table gives roughly 2 million clones, of which roughly 95% were detected only once. The top ten clonotypes cover roughly 0.13% of the sample. The source material was naive CD4+ T cells sorted from blood. In the paper's terms, the cell subset or site label means: CD45RA+ positively selected. The origin of the receptors is a man in his late teens or twenties in good health.

Note on this clone: This CDR3 is also generated by other DNA sequences in the sample. V is TRBV7-9 and J is TRBJ2-1; TRBD1 aligns across 8 bases. This CDR3 is 12 amino acids long. Trimming at V came to 5 bases and at J to 9 bases, leaving 3 bases not matched to a gene. In germline, CDR1 is SEHNR, CDR2 FQNEAQ (reference sequence). The CDR3 sequence is CASSRTGLEQFF. CDR3 nucleotides: TGTGCCAGCAGCCGGACAGGGCTTGAGCAGTTCTTC.

The V call is TRBV2, the J call TRBJ2-5; D is possibly TRBD1 (6 bases). Germline CDR1 and CDR2: SNHLY and FYNNEI. The CDR3 totals 12 residues. The V end was cut by 7 bases, the J end by 5 bases, with 11 bases between. Written as DNA, the CDR3 is TGTGCCAGCACCGCAGGGGCGGAGACCCAGTACTTC. This gives the protein CASTAGAETQYF.

The chain couples TRBV10-1 to TRBJ1-6; D gene uncertain. Germline V gene lookup returns CDR1 WNHNN and CDR2 SYGVQD (reference sequence). V gave up 2 bases and J gave up 7 bases, with 9 bases separating them. CDR3 length: 14 amino acids. CDR3 residues: CASSERTGNSPLHF. The CDR3 nucleotides are TGCGCCAGCAGTGAGCGGACGGGGAATTCACCCCTCCACTTT.

The chain uses TRBV6-5 and TRBJ2-7, with TRBD1 identical over 7 bases. The ends lost 7 bases at V and 3 bases at J; junction bases unmatched: 12. This CDR3 is 15 amino acids long. Germline lookup yields CDR1 MNHEY and CDR2 SVGAGI. This chain's CDR3 is CASTDGQESLYEQYF. CDR3 DNA: TGTGCCAGCACCGACGGACAGGAAAGCCTCTACGAGCAGTACTTC.

The rearrangement joins TRBV27 to TRBJ2-7; 13 bases are shared with TRBD2. The V segment lost 5 bases and the J segment 5 bases; nucleotides outside the gene matches: 6. From germline, CDR1 is MNHEY and CDR2 SMNVEV (reference sequence). The CDR3 extends over 15 amino acids. The CDR3 reads CASSRTSGRGNEQYF. The CDR3 DNA reads as TGTGCCAGCAGTCGGACTAGCGGGAGAGGAAACGAGCAGTACTTC.

This chain joins TRBV7-2 and TRBJ1-2; possible D gene TRBD1, 6 bases. The CDR3 extends over 15 amino acids. Trimming stripped 6 bases from V and 5 bases from J, with 19 bases between. Germline-derived CDR1 and CDR2 are SGHTA and FQGNSA. In DNA form, the CDR3 reads TGTGCCAGCAGTCCTGGACAGCAAATCGGGTATGGCTACACCTTC. Its protein product is CASSPGQQIGYGYTF.

The gene calls are TRBV5-4 and TRBJ1-1; D is unclear. Germline loops: CDR1 SGHNT, CDR2 YYREEE (reference sequence). V lost 0 bases and J 1 base, leaving 19 bases between the germline ends. This CDR3 has 18 amino acids. CDR3 protein: CASSLGGRSLGPNTEAFF. DNA for the CDR3: TGTGCCAGCAGCTTGGGCGGGCGAAGCCTGGGCCCGAACACTGAAGCTTTCTTT.

This chain connects TRBV5-1 to TRBJ2-2, with D perhaps matching TRBD1 or TRBD2 (5 bases each). Germline values: CDR1 SGHRS, CDR2 YFSETQ. V lost 0 bases, J lost 4 bases, and 13 bases lay in between. The CDR3 runs 16 residues. CDR3 sequence (DNA): TGCGCCAGCAGCTTGGCCACGGGGCTCGGCACCGGGGAGCTGTTTTTT. Translated: CASSLATGLGTGELFF.

The rearrangement joins TRBV6-5 to TRBJ1-6; D call uncertain. The CDR3 spans 14 residues. The germline gives CDR1 MNHEY, CDR2 SVGAGI. Trimming left V 2 bases short and J 4 bases short, with 6 bases between. This CDR3 reads CASSYEAYNSPLHF. The CDR3, as DNA: TGTGCCAGCAGTTACGAGGCTTATAATTCACCCCTCCACTTT.

The rearrangement uses TRBV10-3 and TRBJ2-3, with TRBD2 matching over 8 bases. CDR3 length equals 14 residues. V was pared by 8 bases and J by 2 bases, with 6 bases of the junction left unmatched. The germline gives CDR1 ENHRY, CDR2 SYGVKD. This chain's CDR3 is CAIEGSGNTDTQYF. As DNA, the CDR3 is TGTGCCATCGAAGGTAGCGGGAACACAGATACGCAGTATTTT.

The V gene is TRBV6-6, the J gene TRBJ2-5; D remains unclear. This CDR3 spans 13 amino acids. Between the trimmed V and J ends, which lost 2 bases and 5 bases, there was a span of 9 bases. CDR1 is MNHNY, CDR2 SVGAGI, per germline (reference sequence). DNA of the CDR3: TGTGCCAGCAGTTACAGATTAGCTGAGACCCAGTACTTC. Translating gives CASSYRLAETQYF.

This clone was observed a handful of times. V gene TRBV9 combines with J gene TRBJ2-1; no reliable D call. V shed 1 base and J shed 8 bases, with 16 bases lying between them. The CDR3 length is 15 residues. CDR1 SGDLS and CDR2 YYNGEE come from the germline V gene. The CDR3 coding sequence is TGTGCCAGCAGCGTATACCCGACACAAGGCGATGAGCAGTTCTTC. Translating it yields CASSVYPTQGDEQFF.

The chain uses TRBV27 and TRBJ2-1; TRBD1 agrees at 10 bases. In germline, CDR1 is MNHEY, CDR2 SMNVEV (reference sequence). The CDR3 sequence is 16 residues long. The V segment lost 6 bases and the J segment 4 bases; nucleotides outside the gene matches: 9. CDR3 region: CASRSSDRGVYNEQFF. In nucleotides, the CDR3 is TGTGCCAGCAGATCTTCGGACAGGGGGGTTTACAATGAGCAGTTCTTC.

The chain couples TRBV7-2 to TRBJ2-7; 11 nucleotides align to TRBD2. The CDR3 is 15 amino acids. The germline V gene encodes CDR1 SGHTA and CDR2 FQGNSA. The ends lost 5 bases at V and 7 bases at J; junction bases unmatched: 10. The DNA of the CDR3 is TGTGCCAGCAGCCTTTCGGGGACTAGCGGCGTAGAGCAGTACTTC. Translated, it gives CASSLSGTSGVEQYF.

Comment on this clone: In the same sample, other DNA sequences code for this CDR3. The rearrangement links TRBV18 to TRBJ1-4, with no clear D. Germline CDR1 and CDR2: KGHSH and LQKENI. The V gene lost 2 bases and the J gene lost 4 bases, with 5 bases spanning the gap. The CDR3 is 13 residues long. CDR3 DNA sequence: TGTGCCAGCTCACCAGGGTATAATGAAAAACTGTTTTTT. Amino acids: CASSPGYNEKLFF.

The rearrangement joins TRBV28 to TRBJ2-7, with D perhaps TRBD1 (5 bases). The CDR3 is made up of 14 amino acids. The germline CDR1 and CDR2 sequences are MDHEN and SYDVKM. Trimming removed 8 bases from V and 4 bases from J, with 18 bases in between. DNA of the CDR3: TGTGCCAGCGGATCGACAGACCGATTTTACGAGCAGTACTTC. This codes for CASGSTDRFYEQYF.

This clone turned up a few times. The sample carries other DNA sequences with the same CDR3. V is TRBV11-2 and J is TRBJ1-2; no reliable D call. Per germline, CDR1 SGHAT and CDR2 FQNNGV. There are 12 residues in the CDR3. With 0 bases removed from V and 4 bases from J, the gap between germline ends came to 3 bases. CDR3 coding DNA: TGTGCCAGCAGCTTAGAAAGCTATGGCTACACCTTC. Amino acids: CASSLESYGYTF.

The CDR3 region is CASSSPSAGVNEQFF. The CDR3 region has the DNA TGTGCCAGCAGTTCCCCATCCGCGGGAGTAAATGAGCAGTTCTTC. The chain has TRBV6-5 and TRBJ2-1; TRBD2 matches at 7 bases. Looked up from germline, CDR1 is MNHEY and CDR2 is SVGAGI. The ends lost 4 bases at V and 7 bases at J; junction bases unmatched: 10. The CDR3 sequence is 15 residues long.